A selection of T cell receptor beta chains follows, all from one sample in a study of blood T cells in healthy people across ages. TCRdb ran MiXCR on the 5' RACE reads and lists one entry per CDR3 protein. The sample shows about 1.5 million distinct CDR3 sequences, around 40% of them seen only once. The sample consisted of blood. All receptors derive from a young woman in good health. CDR3s include the opening cysteine and the closing phenylalanine or tryptophan. A D gene is named only where the DNA matches it firmly. Clone size is shown for a subset of rows, as once, few, many or a class of expanded clone.

D: TRBD1
size: .
V: TRBV12-3/TRBV12-4
J: TRBJ1-1
DNA: TGTGCCAGTACGGGACAGCACACTGAAGCTTTCTTT
CDR3: CASTGQHTEAFF

D: .
size: .
V: TRBV6-5
J: TRBJ1-1
DNA: TGTGCCAGCAGTTATAGTCCGGGCCTCACTGAAGCTTTCTTT
CDR3: CASSYSPGLTEAFF

D: TRBD2
size: .
V: TRBV6-1
J: TRBJ2-1
DNA: TGTGCCAGCAGCAACGGACTAGCGGGGGGCCGGAGCCCCTACAATGAGCAGTTCTTC
CDR3: CASSNGLAGGRSPYNEQFF

D: .
size: few
V: TRBV28
J: TRBJ2-1
DNA: TGTGCCAGCAGTTTACCAGGGTTCGAGCAGTTCTTC
CDR3: CASSLPGFEQFF

D: .
size: .
V: TRBV7-9
J: TRBJ2-7
DNA: TGTGCCAGCAGCTTAGCGACAGGACTCAATGAGCAGTACTTC
CDR3: CASSLATGLNEQYF

D: .
size: .
V: TRBV28
J: TRBJ2-7
DNA: TGTGCCAGCATGATTGCCCAAGGCGCCTACGAGCAGTACTTC
CDR3: CASMIAQGAYEQYF

D: .
size: few
V: TRBV7-9
J: TRBJ2-2
DNA: TGTGCCAGCAGCCCCGCTGGCACCGGGGAGCTGTTTTTT
CDR3: CASSPAGTGELFF

D: TRBD1
size: .
V: TRBV4-3
J: TRBJ1-4
DNA: TGCGCCAGCAGCCAAGGGCTGACAGGGAGGGCCCGGAGCCCAAATGAAAAACTGTTTTTT
CDR3: CASSQGLTGRARSPNEKLFF

D: TRBD2
size: .
V: TRBV27
J: TRBJ2-1
DNA: TGTGCCAGCAGTCCAGCGGGGGACTACAATGATGAGTTCTTC
CDR3: CASSPAGDYNDEFF

D: TRBD2
size: few
V: TRBV6-6
J: TRBJ2-1
DNA: TGTGCCAGCAAAAGGGGGACTAGCTCCTACAATGAGCAGTTCTTC
CDR3: CASKRGTSSYNEQFF

D: TRBD2
size: .
V: TRBV10-3
J: TRBJ2-3
DNA: TGTGCCATCAGTGAGCCAGGACTAGCCCCAGATACGCAGTATTTT
CDR3: CAISEPGLAPDTQYF

D: TRBD2
size: few
V: TRBV7-9
J: TRBJ2-3
DNA: TGTGCCAGCAGCTTTTACGGGACTAGCGTGGCAGATACGCAGTATTTT
CDR3: CASSFYGTSVADTQYF

D: TRBD1
size: few
V: TRBV12-3/TRBV12-4
J: TRBJ1-2
DNA: TGTGCCAGCAGACGGACAGGGCTTGGCTACACCTTC
CDR3: CASRRTGLGYTF

D: .
size: .
V: TRBV11-2
J: TRBJ2-7
DNA: TGTGCCAGCAGCCCGCTAGGCGCCAGGGTGGACTACGAGCAGTACTTC
CDR3: CASSPLGARVDYEQYF

D: TRBD1
size: few
V: TRBV7-2
J: TRBJ1-5
DNA: TGTGCCAGCAGCCGCACGACAGGGATTTATCAGCCCCAGCATTTT
CDR3: CASSRTTGIYQPQHF

D: .
size: .
V: TRBV2
J: TRBJ1-5
DNA: TGTGCCAGCAGTGAGTTGGCAGACGATCAGCCCCAGCATTTT
CDR3: CASSELADDQPQHF

D: TRBD1
size: .
V: TRBV3-1
J: TRBJ2-1
DNA: TGTGCCAGCAGCCGACTCCGGGACAGGGGTTACAATGAGCAGTTCTTC
CDR3: CASSRLRDRGYNEQFF

D: .
size: many
V: TRBV5-1
J: TRBJ2-7
DNA: TGCGCCAGCAGCTTAGGGACCGAGTCCTACGAGCAGTACTTC
CDR3: CASSLGTESYEQYF

D: .
size: few
V: TRBV6-6
J: TRBJ1-5
DNA: TGTGCCAGCATTACCGGGGGGACAACCTCTAGCAATCAGCCCCAGCATTTT
CDR3: CASITGGTTSSNQPQHF

D: .
size: .
V: TRBV29-1
J: TRBJ2-7
DNA: TGCAGCGTTGGGACGGAGAACTCCTACAATGAGCAGTACTTC
CDR3: CSVGTENSYNEQYF

D: .
size: .
V: TRBV7-9
J: TRBJ2-2
DNA: TGTGCCAGCAGCGAACTGGTGAACACCGGGGAGCTGTTTTTT
CDR3: CASSELVNTGELFF

D: .
size: .
V: TRBV28
J: TRBJ1-1
DNA: TGTGCCAGCAGTCCTACAGGGTGGTGGACTGAAGCTTTCTTT
CDR3: CASSPTGWWTEAFF

D: TRBD1
size: .
V: TRBV5-1
J: TRBJ2-5
DNA: TGCGCCAGCAGCTTGAGGCTTGGACCGGGACAGGAGTACTTC
CDR3: CASSLRLGPGQEYF

D: TRBD2
size: once
V: TRBV4-1
J: TRBJ2-7
DNA: TGCGCCAGCAGCCAGCGAGCGGGACCGTTCTCCCCCGAGCAGTACTTC
CDR3: CASSQRAGPFSPEQYF

D: .
size: few
V: TRBV20-1
J: TRBJ2-3
DNA: TGCAGTGCTAGAGATTGGATTTCGGACGGGACATCTATCACAGATACGCAGTATTTT
CDR3: CSARDWISDGTSITDTQYF

D: .
size: .
V: TRBV20-1
J: TRBJ2-3
DNA: TGCAGTGCTAACCTTTACTTGGGGGGCGGGGATACGCAGTATTTT
CDR3: CSANLYLGGGDTQYF

D: .
size: few
V: TRBV6-5
J: TRBJ1-2
DNA: TGTGCCAGCAGTCCTCGGACATCGGTCGACTATGGCTACACCTTC
CDR3: CASSPRTSVDYGYTF

D: TRBD2
size: .
V: TRBV3-1
J: TRBJ2-3
DNA: TGTGCCAGCAGCCAATTCAGTAGCGGGGGGGCGGCAGATACGCAGTATTTT
CDR3: CASSQFSSGGAADTQYF

D: TRBD1
size: .
V: TRBV4-1
J: TRBJ2-2
DNA: TGCGCCAGCAGCCAAGCCCTACAGGGGCCCGGGGAGCTGTTTTTT
CDR3: CASSQALQGPGELFF

D: .
size: few
V: TRBV9
J: TRBJ2-7
DNA: TGTGCCAGCAGCGTAGTCCCGTCCAGAGGGTCCTACGAGCAGTACTTC
CDR3: CASSVVPSRGSYEQYF

D: TRBD1
size: few
V: TRBV28
J: TRBJ2-3
DNA: TGTGCCGCCCAAGACAGGGGGCGCCGATCAAGCACAGATACGCAGTATTTT
CDR3: CAAQDRGRRSSTDTQYF

D: .
size: few
V: TRBV7-2
J: TRBJ2-7
DNA: TGTGCCAGCAGCTTAGATGGGCTAGCGAGCTACGAGCAGTACTTC
CDR3: CASSLDGLASYEQYF

D: TRBD2
size: .
V: TRBV4-2
J: TRBJ2-2
DNA: TGTGCCAGCACCTTAGACGGGAGGGCGAACACCGGGGAGCTGTTTTTT
CDR3: CASTLDGRANTGELFF

D: .
size: few
V: TRBV7-2
J: TRBJ2-2
DNA: TGTGCCAGCAGCTTAAGGCGAGATGCCGGGGAGCTGTTTTTT
CDR3: CASSLRRDAGELFF

D: .
size: .
V: TRBV28
J: TRBJ2-7
DNA: TGTGCCAGCAGTTCCGAGGGGGGGGCGGGATACGAGCAGTACTTC
CDR3: CASSSEGGAGYEQYF

D: TRBD1
size: .
V: TRBV20-1
J: TRBJ1-5
DNA: TGCAGTGCTAGACCAGGGGGCATTCAGCCCCAGCATTTT
CDR3: CSARPGGIQPQHF

D: .
size: .
V: TRBV4-3
J: TRBJ2-3
DNA: TGCGCCAGCAGCCAAGATCAGGGGACGGCAGATACACAGTATTTT
CDR3: CASSQDQGTADTQYF

D: .
size: .
V: TRBV7-2
J: TRBJ2-3
DNA: TGTGCCAGCAGCTTAGCCCACGTAAGCACAGATACGCAGTATTTT
CDR3: CASSLAHVSTDTQYF

D: TRBD1
size: .
V: TRBV20-1
J: TRBJ2-3
DNA: TGCAGTGCTACGACAGGGGCGACCACAGATACGCAGTATTTT
CDR3: CSATTGATTDTQYF

D: .
size: .
V: TRBV7-9
J: TRBJ1-2
DNA: TGTGCCAGCAGCGGCTCGGGACAACTCTATGGCTACACCTTC
CDR3: CASSGSGQLYGYTF